This T cell receptor beta chain is drawn from a study of cytomegalovirus exposure and HLA in healthy donors. Study-level results: A later analysis found common viral pathogens apparently linked to several of the most significant clusters. Later analysis demonstrated an association between a missense DCLRE1C variant and TCR beta V- and J-gene trimming.

This clone was counted a single time. The antigen remains unidentified. CDR1 and CDR2 from the germline V gene are MNHNS and SASEGT. V lost 0 bases and J lost 2; bases outside the gene matches: 11. The CDR3 loop spans 18 amino acids. The PCR contained 60 Vbeta and 13 Jbeta primers. TCRdb keeps only in-frame clones here, not all; method: immunoSEQ multiplex PCR. The table has about 180,000 clones, around 83% seen once. The V gene is TRBV6-1, the J gene TRBJ2-7, with 9 bases identical to TRBD2. The sample comprised PBMCs. This TCR came from a girl aged 2-10 years in good health and CMV-seropositive. Here the CDR3 reads CASSEALRGLATAYEQYF. In DNA form, the CDR3 reads TGTGCCAGCAGTGAAGCGCTTCGAGGACTAGCGACGGCCTACGAGCAGTACTTC.